One T cell receptor (beta chain) is described in this entry. Its antigen is unknown. The data originate from a study of untreated major depressive disorder. General study results and limits: CD4+ T cells from depressed patients used TRBV05-01 (Vbeta 5.1) more often than controls.

The table came from immunoSEQ multiplex PCR; TCRdb's copy has only in-frame clones and leaves some out. The table lists 10,000 to 15,000 clones, about nine tenths of them singletons, with approximately 1.7% in the top ten. The CDR3 consists of 15 residues. Looked up from germline, CDR1 is SGHAT and CDR2 is FQNNGV. Trimming shortened V by 0 bases and J by 3 bases, and 12 bases separated the two germline ends. This receptor was obtained from a woman aged 25 to 39 with major depressive disorder. Sequencing input: CD4+ T cells from PBMCs. This sequence joins TRBV11-2 and TRBJ2-7; D not resolved. CDR3: CASSLDFGHFYEQYF. CDR3 coding DNA: TGTGCCAGCAGCTTAGATTTCGGCCATTTCTACGAGCAGTACTTC.